This is a list of T cell receptor beta chains from one sample in a study of metastatic and nonmetastatic thyroid tumors. TCRdb reanalyzed the PCR reads via MiXCR. The sample includes around 5,400 clones, about 30% of them seen just once. The sample taken for sequencing was adjacent normal tissue. These receptors all come from a female donor with papillary thyroid cancer or a benign thyroid nodule (not recorded which). Some clones in this sample may be carry-over from other donors' samples. CDR3s include the opening cysteine and the closing phenylalanine or tryptophan. The D gene is left open where the match is weak. Expanded clones are given a class, and other clones once, few, many or no size at all.

DNA: TGTGCCAGCAGTTATCAGGTTTCGAACACTGAAGCTTTCTTT
CDR3: CASSYQVSNTEAFF
D: .
V: TRBV6-5
J: TRBJ1-1
size: few

DNA: TGTGCCAGCAGCCCCGGGACGGTTTACGAGCAGTACTTC
CDR3: CASSPGTVYEQYF
D: .
V: TRBV11-2
J: TRBJ2-7
size: .

DNA: TGTGCCACCCGGGACTGGAGCTACGAGCAGTACTTC
CDR3: CATRDWSYEQYF
D: .
V: TRBV2
J: TRBJ2-7
size: medium-sized

DNA: TGTGCCAGCAGCTTACAGGGGTACGAGCAGTACTTC
CDR3: CASSLQGYEQYF
D: .
V: TRBV7-8
J: TRBJ2-7
size: few

DNA: TGTGCCAGCAGTACGGACGACACAGATACGCAGTATTTT
CDR3: CASSTDDTDTQYF
D: .
V: TRBV6-4
J: TRBJ2-3
size: .

DNA: TGTGCCAGCAGGTTTCAGGGGAGATCACCCCTCCACTTT
CDR3: CASRFQGRSPLHF
D: .
V: TRBV5-8
J: TRBJ1-6
size: few

DNA: TGCGCCAGCAGGACCGGACAGGGGCATGAGCAGTTCTTC
CDR3: CASRTGQGHEQFF
D: TRBD1
V: TRBV5-1
J: TRBJ2-1
size: .

DNA: TGCGCCAGCAGCTTGGACGGAACCGATTCGCCCCTCCACTTT
CDR3: CASSLDGTDSPLHF
D: .
V: TRBV5-1
J: TRBJ1-6
size: .

DNA: TGCAGTGCTGGAGGTCAGGGTAGAAATTCACCCCTCCACTTT
CDR3: CSAGGQGRNSPLHF
D: .
V: TRBV20-1
J: TRBJ1-6
size: medium-sized

DNA: TGTGCCAGCAGCTTACAGGGGTGGGGTAGCAATCAGCCCCAGCATTTT
CDR3: CASSLQGWGSNQPQHF
D: .
V: TRBV11-2
J: TRBJ1-5
size: .

DNA: TGTGCCAGCGGATCTGAAGGCCGTAACTATGGCTACACCTTC
CDR3: CASGSEGRNYGYTF
D: .
V: TRBV6-1
J: TRBJ1-2
size: few

DNA: TGTGCCAGCAGTTTATACTCTGGCTACACCTTC
CDR3: CASSLYSGYTF
D: .
V: TRBV28
J: TRBJ1-2
size: few

DNA: TGCGCCAGCACGGGCAGGGGAAGAACTGAAGCTTTCTTT
CDR3: CASTGRGRTEAFF
D: .
V: TRBV5-1
J: TRBJ1-1
size: few

DNA: TGTGCCAGCAGCTTTCAGGGGGAGGGGGAGCAGTTCTTC
CDR3: CASSFQGEGEQFF
D: .
V: TRBV7-2
J: TRBJ2-1
size: few

DNA: TGTGCCAGCAATCTACGGACAGGGCGTAATTCACCCCTCCACTTT
CDR3: CASNLRTGRNSPLHF
D: TRBD1
V: TRBV6-2/TRBV6-3
J: TRBJ1-6
size: few

DNA: TGTGCCAGCAGTTTAGTTCAGCTCCCGGGCAGTAACTATGGCTACACCTTC
CDR3: CASSLVQLPGSNYGYTF
D: .
V: TRBV27
J: TRBJ1-2
size: few

DNA: TGTGCCAGCAGGTCCCTCCTGTTTGGCTACACCTTC
CDR3: CASRSLLFGYTF
D: .
V: TRBV6-1
J: TRBJ1-2
size: few

DNA: TGTGCCAGCAGCGATCTTGCTGGCAGGGGGCGTAAAGGCTACACCTTC
CDR3: CASSDLAGRGRKGYTF
D: TRBD1
V: TRBV11-2
J: TRBJ1-2
size: .

DNA: TGCGCCAGCACATCGGGAACGAACACCGGGGAGCTGTTTTTT
CDR3: CASTSGTNTGELFF
D: .
V: TRBV5-1
J: TRBJ2-2
size: .

DNA: TGTGCCTGGAGTGAGTGGGGGGGCAACTACAATGAGCAGTTCTTC
CDR3: CAWSEWGGNYNEQFF
D: .
V: TRBV30
J: TRBJ2-1
size: .

DNA: TGTGCCAGCAGCTTAAGACAGGGAACCCACAATGAGCAGTTCTTC
CDR3: CASSLRQGTHNEQFF
D: TRBD1
V: TRBV7-3
J: TRBJ2-1
size: few

DNA: TGTGCCAGCACTCAGGACTCCTACGAGCAGTACTTC
CDR3: CASTQDSYEQYF
D: .
V: TRBV28
J: TRBJ2-7
size: .

DNA: TGTGCCAGCAGTCGACGGCGGGCGAACACCGGGGAGCTGTTTTTT
CDR3: CASSRRRANTGELFF
D: .
V: TRBV27
J: TRBJ2-2
size: .

DNA: TGCAGTGCTCTTGGACTCCGTAATGAGCAGTTCTTC
CDR3: CSALGLRNEQFF
D: .
V: TRBV20-1
J: TRBJ2-1
size: .